This T cell receptor beta chain stems from a study of T cells in Graves' hyperthyroidism and ophthalmopathy. Looking at the study overall: Peripheral blood was drawn at first diagnosis, prior to all treatment.

In regard to this clonotype: What it binds is unknown.

Germline-derived CDR1 and CDR2 are SGHAT and FQNNGV. V was pared by 0 bases and J by 4 bases, with 13 bases between. There are 15 residues in the CDR3. Findings of the study overall: Also found in blood were most expanded thyroid clonotypes above 0.001. Separation of ophthalmopathy from stable hyperthyroidism was achieved by a 13 V-J model.

The TCR beta CDR3 regions underwent amplification using RNA transcripts as the source. The HTBI set primed first-round TCR CDR3 RT-PCR. TCRdb re-called the multiplex PCR reads through MiXCR, storing one row per CDR3 protein. The sample includes about 760,000 distinct CDR3 sequences, 35% seen only once; the top ten take roughly 30%. The TCR comes from a woman between 40 and 55 years old with Graves' hyperthyroidism. Material for sequencing was blood. The chain combines TRBV11-2 with TRBJ2-7; D might be TRBD1 (7 bases). The CDR3 loop reads CASSLDRGTEYEQYF. CDR3 bases: TGTGCCAGCAGCTTAGATCGGGGGACAGAATACGAGCAGTACTTC.